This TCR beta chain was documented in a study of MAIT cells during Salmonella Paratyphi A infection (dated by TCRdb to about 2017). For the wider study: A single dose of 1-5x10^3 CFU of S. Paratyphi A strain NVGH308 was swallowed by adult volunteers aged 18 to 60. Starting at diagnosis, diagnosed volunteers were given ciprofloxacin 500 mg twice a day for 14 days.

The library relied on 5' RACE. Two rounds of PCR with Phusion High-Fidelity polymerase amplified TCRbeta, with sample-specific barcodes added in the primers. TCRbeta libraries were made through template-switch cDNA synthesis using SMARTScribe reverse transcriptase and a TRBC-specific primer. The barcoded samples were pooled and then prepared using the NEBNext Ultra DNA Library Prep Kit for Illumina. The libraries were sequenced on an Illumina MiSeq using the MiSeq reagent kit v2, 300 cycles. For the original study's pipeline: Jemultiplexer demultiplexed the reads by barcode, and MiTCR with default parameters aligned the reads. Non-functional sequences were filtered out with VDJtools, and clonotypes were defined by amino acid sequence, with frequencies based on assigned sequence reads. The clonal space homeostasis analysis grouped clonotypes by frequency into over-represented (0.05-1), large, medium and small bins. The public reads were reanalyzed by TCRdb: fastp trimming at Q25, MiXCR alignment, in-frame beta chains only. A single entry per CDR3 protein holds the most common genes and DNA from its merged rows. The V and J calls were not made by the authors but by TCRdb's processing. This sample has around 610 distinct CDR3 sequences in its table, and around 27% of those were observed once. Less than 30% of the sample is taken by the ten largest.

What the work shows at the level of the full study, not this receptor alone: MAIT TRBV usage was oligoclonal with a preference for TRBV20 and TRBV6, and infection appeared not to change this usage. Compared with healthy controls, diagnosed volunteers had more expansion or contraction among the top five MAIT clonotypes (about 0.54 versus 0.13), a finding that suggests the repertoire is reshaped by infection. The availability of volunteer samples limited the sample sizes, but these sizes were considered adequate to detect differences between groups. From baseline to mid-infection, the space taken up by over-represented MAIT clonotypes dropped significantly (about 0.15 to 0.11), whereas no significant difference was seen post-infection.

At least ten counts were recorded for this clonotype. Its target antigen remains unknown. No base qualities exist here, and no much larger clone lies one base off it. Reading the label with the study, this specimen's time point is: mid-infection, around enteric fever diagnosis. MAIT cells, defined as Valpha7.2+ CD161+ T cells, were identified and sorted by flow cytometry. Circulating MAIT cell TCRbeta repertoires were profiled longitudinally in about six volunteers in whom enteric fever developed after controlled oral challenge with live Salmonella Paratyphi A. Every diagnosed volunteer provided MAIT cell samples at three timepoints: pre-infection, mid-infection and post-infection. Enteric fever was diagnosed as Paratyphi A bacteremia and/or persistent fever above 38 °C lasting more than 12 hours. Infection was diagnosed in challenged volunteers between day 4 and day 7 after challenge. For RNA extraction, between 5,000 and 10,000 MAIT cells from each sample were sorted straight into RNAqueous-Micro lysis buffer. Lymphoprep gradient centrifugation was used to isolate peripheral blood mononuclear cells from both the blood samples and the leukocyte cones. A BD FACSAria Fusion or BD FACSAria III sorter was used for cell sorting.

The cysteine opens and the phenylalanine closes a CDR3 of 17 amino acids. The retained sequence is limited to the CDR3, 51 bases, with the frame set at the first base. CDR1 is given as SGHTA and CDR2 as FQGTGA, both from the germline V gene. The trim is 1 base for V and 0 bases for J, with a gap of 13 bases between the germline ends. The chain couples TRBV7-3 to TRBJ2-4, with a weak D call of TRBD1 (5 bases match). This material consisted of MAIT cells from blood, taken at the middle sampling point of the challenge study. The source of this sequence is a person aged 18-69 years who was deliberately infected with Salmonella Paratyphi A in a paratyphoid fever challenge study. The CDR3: CASSLKGQGLAKNIQYF. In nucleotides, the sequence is TGTGCCAGCAGCTTAAAGGGTCAGGGTTTAGCCAAAAACATTCAGTACTTC.